These 30 T cell receptor beta chains were sequenced from one sample in a study of OX40 agonist ivuxolimab in advanced cancers. The library came from the immunoSEQ multiplex PCR assay. Not all clones reach the TCRdb copy of this immuneACCESS table, which keeps in-frame sequences only. Checked studies attribute under half of the gap to unresolved V genes and leave the rest unexplained. The sample data list more than 70,000 clones, and over 75% of these were observed just once. Of the sample, about 5% falls within the top ten clones. Specimen: CD4+ or CD8+ T cells sorted from blood, collected in a trial of the OX40 agonist ivuxolimab. The receptors here all came from an adult with an advanced solid tumor such as melanoma, head and neck, liver or kidney cancer.

The CDR3 DNA sequence: TGTGCCAGCAGTGGGGGAAACGAGCAGTACTTC. Protein product: CASSGGNEQYF. The J gene is TRBJ2-7, the V gene TRBV25-1; no clear D. CDR3 length: 11 amino acids. From germline, CDR1 is MGHDK and CDR2 SYGVNS. V gave up 4 bases and J gave up 5 bases, with 6 bases separating them.

This clone occurred once. The V call is TRBV5-1, the J call TRBJ1-4; possibly TRBD1 for D (5 bases). The germline V and J ends were trimmed by 5 bases and 8 bases, with 13 bases remaining between them. Germline values: CDR1 SGHRS, CDR2 YFSETQ. The CDR3 totals 13 residues. CDR3 residues: CASRAGSGEKLFF. The CDR3 DNA is TGCGCCAGCAGGGCAGGGTCTGGCGAAAAACTGTTTTTT.

V is TRBV19 and J is TRBJ1-2, with 11 bases identical to TRBD1. Trimming took 8 bases from V and 6 from J; bases not matched to a gene: 14. Germline assignment: CDR1 LNHDA and CDR2 SQIVND (reference sequence). This CDR3 is 16 amino acids long. CDR3 sequence reads: CASGEDRGPAMHGYTF. The CDR3 DNA follows: TGTGCCAGTGGCGAGGACAGGGGGCCAGCTATGCATGGCTACACCTTC.

The chain has TRBV6-1 and TRBJ2-7; D is unresolved. V was cut by 3 bases and J by 3 bases, with 9 bases left in between. From germline, CDR1 is MNHNS and CDR2 SASEGT. The CDR3 sequence is 13 residues long. The CDR3: CASSEGLSYEQYF. CDR3 nucleotide sequence: TGTGCCAGCAGTGAGGGGTTAAGCTACGAGCAGTACTTC.

This clone was counted only a few times. The gene calls are TRBV6-5 and TRBJ2-1, with D possibly matching TRBD2 (5 bases). V was pared by 6 bases and J by 4 bases, with 16 bases between. Per the germline V gene, CDR1 is MNHEY and CDR2 is SVGAGI. This CDR3 has 15 residues. The CDR3 region is CASRHNRGGYNEQFF. CDR3 nucleotides: TGTGCCAGCAGACACAACCGGGGTGGGTACAATGAGCAGTTCTTC.

The chain joins TRBV18 to TRBJ2-7; TRBD1 might be the D (6 bases). The germline V gene encodes CDR1 KGHSH and CDR2 LQKENI. Trimming removed 6 bases at V and 6 bases at J, with 9 bases between. The length of the CDR3 is 11 residues. CDR3 residues: CASSQQGEQYF. In DNA form, the CDR3 reads TGTGCCAGCTCCCAACAGGGCGAGCAGTACTTC.

The chain is built from TRBV5-1 and TRBJ1-2, with a tentative D call TRBD1 (5 bases). This CDR3 is built from 15 residues. Trimming stripped 0 bases from V and 8 bases from J, with 17 bases between. From germline, CDR1 is SGHRS and CDR2 YFSETQ. CDR3 amino acids: CASSLAPGWSGGYTF. CDR3 nucleotide sequence: TGCGCCAGCAGCTTGGCTCCAGGGTGGAGTGGGGGCTACACCTTC.

The CDR3 DNA follows: TGCAGTGCCCGGGGGGGTCATGAGCAGTTCTTC. Translated: CSARGGHEQFF. The gene calls are TRBV20-1 and TRBJ2-1, with 8 bases aligning to TRBD2. V lost 6 bases to trimming and J lost 8 bases; unmatched junction nucleotides: 3. In germline, CDR1 is DFQATT, CDR2 SNEGSKA (reference sequence). There are 11 residues in the CDR3.

This clone was recorded a few times. CDR3 bases: TGTGCCAGCAGCTTGGAGGGGGGGGCGGCCTACGAGCAGTACTTC. Its translation is CASSLEGGAAYEQYF. The chain recombines TRBV5-4 with TRBJ2-7, with D maybe TRBD2 (7 bases). Per the germline V gene, CDR1 is SGHNT and CDR2 is YYREEE (reference sequence). The CDR3 length is 15 residues. V was clipped by 0 bases and J by 2 bases, with 12 bases between them.

The chain employs TRBV5-1 and TRBJ1-4; TRBD1 matches at 9 bases. The length of the CDR3 is 17 residues. V was pared by 3 bases and J by 5 bases, with 11 bases of the junction left unmatched. CDR1 and CDR2 from the germline V gene are SGHRS and YFSETQ. The CDR3 here is CASSSGQGFSLNEKLFF. CDR3 nucleotides: TGCGCCAGCAGCTCTGGACAGGGGTTTTCCCTAAATGAAAAACTGTTTTTT.

This chain links TRBV29-1 with TRBJ2-4, with D tentatively TRBD2 (5 bases). Deletions cut 2 bases from V and 3 bases from J, with 17 bases between. The CDR3 is made up of 16 amino acids. Germline-derived CDR1 and CDR2 are SQVTM and ANQGSEA. CDR3: CSVEPLGRVGKNIQYF. CDR3 sequence (DNA): TGCAGCGTTGAACCATTAGGGCGGGTCGGCAAAAACATTCAGTACTTC.

The chain combines TRBV6-5 with TRBJ1-5; D remains unclear. CDR1 is MNHEY, CDR2 SVGAGI, per germline. The CDR3 is 14 amino acids. V lost 0 bases and J 7 bases, leaving 10 bases between the germline ends. CDR3 sequence reads: CASSYSELGQPQHF. Written as DNA, the CDR3 is TGTGCCAGCAGTTACTCGGAACTGGGCCAGCCCCAGCATTTT.

J is TRBJ1-3 and V is TRBV7-2, with D maybe TRBD1 (6 bases). The V end was cut by 5 bases, the J end by 3 bases, with 11 bases between. The CDR3 covers 14 residues. In germline, CDR1 is SGHTA, CDR2 FQGNSA. The CDR3 DNA is TGTGCCAGCAGCCGACGGGACATTGGAAACACCATATATTTT. Protein sequence: CASSRRDIGNTIYF.

This clone was detected once. Germline is not matched at one junction end, which may reflect a read error. The chain carries TRBV7-7 and TRBJ1-1; TRBD1 agrees at 8 bases. The CDR3 sequence is 15 residues long. Germline CDR1 reads SSHAT; CDR2 reads FNYEAQ (reference sequence). Here the CDR3 reads CASSKHPGQEHEAFF. CDR3 DNA: TGTGCTAGCAGCAAGCACCCGGGACAGGAGCATGAAGCTTTCTTT.

The V and J genes are TRBV30 and TRBJ2-7, with D possibly being TRBD2 (6 bases). CDR3 size: 12 residues. The V gene's germline CDR1 is GTSNPN and CDR2 SVGIG (reference sequence). Between the trimmed V and J ends, which lost 4 bases and 6 bases, there was a span of 13 bases. Written as DNA, the CDR3 is TGTGCCTGGAATCGGGGGAGAGGCGAGCAGTACTTC. Translating it yields CAWNRGRGEQYF. The whole variable domain, filled in from reference TRBV30 and TRBJ2-7, reads SQTIHQWPATLVQPVGSPLSLECTVEGTSNPNLYWYRQAAGRGLQLLFYSVGIGQISSEVPQNLSASRPQDRQFILSSKKLLLSDSGFYLCAWNRGRGEQYFGPGTRLTVT.

This clone is a singleton in its sample. V usage is TRBV19 and J usage is TRBJ1-2; the D gene is possibly TRBD1 (6 bases). CDR1 is LNHDA and CDR2 is SQIVND in the germline V gene (reference sequence). This CDR3 has 16 amino acids. Trimming removed 4 bases from V and 3 bases from J, with 18 bases in between. CDR3 region: CASSRGGSAWYYGYTF. In nucleotides, the CDR3 is TGTGCCAGTAGTAGGGGGGGCAGCGCGTGGTACTATGGCTACACCTTC.

V gene TRBV7-8 combines with J gene TRBJ1-5; D possibly corresponds to TRBD1 (6 bases). The CDR3 has 15 amino acids. V gave up 4 bases and J gave up 0 bases, with 10 bases separating them. Germline V lookup: CDR1 SGHVS, CDR2 FQNEAQ. The CDR3 DNA reads as TGTGCCAGCAGCTCGGACAGCTATAGCAATCAGCCCCAGCATTTT. Encoded protein: CASSSDSYSNQPQHF.

The chain has TRBV19 and TRBJ2-7; D unresolved. Germline V gives CDR1 LNHDA, CDR2 SQIVND (reference sequence). The CDR3 covers 14 residues. V was trimmed by 5 bases and J by 1 base, leaving 12 bases between them. CDR3 DNA sequence: TGTGCCAGTAGTCTCGACGAGGAATCCTACGAGCAGTACTTC. Its protein is CASSLDEESYEQYF. Using reference TRBV19 and TRBJ2-7 for the parts outside the CDR3, the full variable domain is DGGITQSPKYLFRKEGQNVTLSCEQNLNHDAMYWYRQDPGQGLRLIYYSQIVNDFQKGDIAEGYSVSREKKESFPLTVTSAQKNPTAFYLCASSLDEESYEQYFGPGTRLTVT.

The chain joins TRBV10-1 to TRBJ1-2, with 9 nucleotides matching TRBD1. Germline CDR1 reads WNHNN; CDR2 reads SYGVQD (reference sequence). This CDR3 contains 20 residues. Unmatched junction bases numbered 16, after V lost 2 bases and J lost 0 bases. CDR3 nucleotide sequence: TGCGCCAGCAGTGAGAAAACAACAGGGGGCAGCTATAAGCCTAACTATGGCTACACCTTC. Translation: CASSEKTTGGSYKPNYGYTF.

The genes are TRBV2 and TRBJ2-3, with a tentative D call TRBD2 (6 bases). The CDR3 length is 14 residues. Germline CDR1 and CDR2: SNHLY and FYNNEI. V lost 0 bases to trimming and J lost 5 bases, with 9 bases between them. CDR3 in amino acids: CASSEAVRGDTQYF. In nucleotides, the CDR3 is TGTGCCAGCAGTGAAGCTGTGCGGGGAGATACGCAGTATTTT.

The chain employs TRBV9 and TRBJ2-2, with TRBD2 as a possible D gene (6 bases). Trimming took 3 bases from V and 7 from J, leaving 13 bases between them. This CDR3 is 14 amino acids long. Germline assignment: CDR1 SGDLS and CDR2 YYNGEE. Here the CDR3 reads CASSAQTGVGELFF. For the CDR3, the DNA is TGTGCCAGCAGCGCCCAGACGGGGGTCGGGGAGCTGTTTTTT.

This rearrangement joins TRBV5-6 to TRBJ2-7; 7 bases agree with TRBD1. Germline CDR1 is SGHDT and CDR2 is YYEEEE. The CDR3 contains 12 residues. V gave up 6 bases and J gave up 8 bases; unmatched junction bases: 8. The CDR3 DNA is TGTGCCAGCACCACAGGGGAGAGGAAGCAGTACTTC. The encoded protein is CASTTGERKQYF.

For the CDR3, the DNA is TGTGCCAGCAGCTTCTTCGGAGGGCCCGAGCAGTACTTC. It codes for CASSFFGGPEQYF. The rearrangement links TRBV11-2 to TRBJ2-7, with D maybe TRBD2 (6 bases). The CDR3 covers 13 residues. Germline CDR1 SGHAT, CDR2 FQNNGV. V was cut by 3 bases and J by 6 bases, with 12 bases left in between.

V is TRBV5-1 and J is TRBJ1-4; TRBD1 might be the D (5 bases). The germline V gene has CDR1 SGHRS and CDR2 YFSETQ. V lost 5 bases to trimming and J lost 6 bases, with 11 bases between them. This CDR3 is built from 13 residues. The CDR3 is CASREGIDEKLFF. CDR3 in DNA: TGCGCCAGCAGGGAGGGGATCGATGAAAAACTGTTTTTT. The full variable domain, rest sourced from reference TRBV5-1 and TRBJ1-4, is KAGVTQTPRYLIKTRGQQVTLSCSPISGHRSVSWYQQTPGQGLQFLFEYFSETQRNKGNFPGRFSGRQFSNSRSEMNVSTLELGDSALYLCASREGIDEKLFFGSGTQLSVL.

The V and J genes are TRBV19 and TRBJ2-2; D may match TRBD1 or TRBD2 (5 bases each). Trimming left V 3 bases short and J 6 bases short, with 8 bases between. This CDR3 has 13 amino acids. The germline gives CDR1 LNHDA, CDR2 SQIVND (reference sequence). In nucleotides, the CDR3 is TGTGCCAGTAGTATGGGGGATTCCGGGGAGCTGTTTTTT. Its protein product is CASSMGDSGELFF.

The rearrangement uses TRBV5-1 and TRBJ2-7, with D hard to call. CDR1 and CDR2 (germline): SGHRS, YFSETQ. The length of the CDR3 is 12 residues. The germline V and J ends were trimmed by 4 bases and 5 bases, with 10 bases remaining between them. The DNA of the CDR3 is TGCGCCAGCAGCACACGGACGGACGAGCAGTACTTC. It encodes CASSTRTDEQYF.

The chain recombines TRBV5-1 with TRBJ2-1; TRBD2 is a possible D gene (5 bases). V lost 3 bases, J lost 6 bases, and 16 bases lay in between. Germline loops: CDR1 SGHRS, CDR2 YFSETQ. The CDR3 extends over 15 amino acids. In nucleotides, the CDR3 is TGCGCCAGCAGCTCTGGACTGACATACCTCAATGAGCAGTTCTTC. Translating gives CASSSGLTYLNEQFF.

This chain connects TRBV9 to TRBJ2-7; 7 bases agree with TRBD2. Losses at the gene ends were 4 bases for V and 5 bases for J; bases not matched to a gene: 12. The CDR3 is 15 amino acids. CDR1 is SGDLS, CDR2 YYNGEE, per germline. The chain's CDR3 is CASSPGGSVIHEQYF. The CDR3 coding sequence is TGTGCCAGCAGCCCGGGGGGTAGCGTTATCCACGAGCAGTACTTC.

The chain combines TRBV19 with TRBJ2-5; tentatively, D is TRBD1 or TRBD2 (6 bases each). The V end lost 3 bases, the J end lost 5 bases, and 16 bases lay between the germline ends. The CDR3 runs to 15 residues. Germline V gene data show CDR1 as LNHDA and CDR2 as SQIVND (reference sequence). CDR3 sequence (DNA): TGTGCCAGTAGTATCCTCGGGGGCAGGTCCGAGACCCAGTACTTC. It yields the protein CASSILGGRSETQYF.

The CDR3 loop is CASSLVQGNTGELFF. CDR3 nucleotide sequence: TGTGCCAGCAGCTTGGTCCAGGGTAACACCGGGGAGCTGTTTTTT. The rearrangement joins TRBV7-9 to TRBJ2-2, with D possibly matching TRBD1 (5 bases). CDR3 length: 15 amino acids. CDR1 is SEHNR and CDR2 is FQNEAQ in the germline V gene (reference sequence). V gave up 3 bases and J gave up 2 bases, with 10 bases separating them.